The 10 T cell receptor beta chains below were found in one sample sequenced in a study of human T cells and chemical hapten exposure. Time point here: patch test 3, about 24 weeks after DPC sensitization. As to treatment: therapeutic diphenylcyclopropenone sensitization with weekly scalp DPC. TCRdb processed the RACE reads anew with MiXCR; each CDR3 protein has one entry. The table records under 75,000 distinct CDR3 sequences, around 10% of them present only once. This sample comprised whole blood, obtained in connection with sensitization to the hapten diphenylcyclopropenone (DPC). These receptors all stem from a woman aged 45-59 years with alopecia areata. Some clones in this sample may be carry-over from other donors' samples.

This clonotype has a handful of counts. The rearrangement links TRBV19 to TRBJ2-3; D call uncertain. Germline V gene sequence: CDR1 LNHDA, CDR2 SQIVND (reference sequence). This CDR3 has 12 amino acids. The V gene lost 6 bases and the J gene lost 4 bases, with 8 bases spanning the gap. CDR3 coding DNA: TGTGCCAGTAGAGGTACCGCAGATACGCAGTATTTT. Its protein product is CASRGTADTQYF.

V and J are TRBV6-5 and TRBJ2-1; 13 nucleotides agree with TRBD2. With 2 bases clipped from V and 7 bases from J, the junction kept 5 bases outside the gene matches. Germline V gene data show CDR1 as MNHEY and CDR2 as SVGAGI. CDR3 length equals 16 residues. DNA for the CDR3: TGTGCCAGCAGTTACGGACTAGCGGGGGCTGGGAATGAGCAGTTCTTC. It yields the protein CASSYGLAGAGNEQFF.

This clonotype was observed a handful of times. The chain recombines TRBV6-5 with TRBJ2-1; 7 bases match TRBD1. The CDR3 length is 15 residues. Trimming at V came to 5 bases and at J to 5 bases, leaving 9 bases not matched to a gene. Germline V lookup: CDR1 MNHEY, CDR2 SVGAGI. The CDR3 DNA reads TGTGCCAGCAGTCACACAGGGGACCTTAACAATGAGCAGTTCTTC. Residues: CASSHTGDLNNEQFF.

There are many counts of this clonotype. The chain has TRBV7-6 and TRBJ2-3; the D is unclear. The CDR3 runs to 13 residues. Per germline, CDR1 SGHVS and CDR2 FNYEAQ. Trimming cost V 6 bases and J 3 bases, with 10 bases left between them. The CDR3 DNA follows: TGTGCCAGCAGGGAGTTGGAGACAGATACGCAGTATTTT. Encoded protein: CASRELETDTQYF. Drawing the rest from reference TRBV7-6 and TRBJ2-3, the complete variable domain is GAGVSQSPRYKVTKRGQDVALRCDPISGHVSLYWYRQALGQGPEFLTYFNYEAQQDKSGLPNDRFSAERPEGSISTLTIQRTEQRDSAMYRCASRELETDTQYFGPGTRLTVL.

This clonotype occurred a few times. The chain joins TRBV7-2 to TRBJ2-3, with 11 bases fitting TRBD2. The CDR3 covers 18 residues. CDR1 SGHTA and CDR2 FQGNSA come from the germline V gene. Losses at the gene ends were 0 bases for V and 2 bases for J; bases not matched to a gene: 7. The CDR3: CASSLAPSSGGPTDTQYF. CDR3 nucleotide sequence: TGTGCCAGCAGCTTAGCCCCTTCTAGCGGGGGGCCCACAGATACGCAGTATTTT.

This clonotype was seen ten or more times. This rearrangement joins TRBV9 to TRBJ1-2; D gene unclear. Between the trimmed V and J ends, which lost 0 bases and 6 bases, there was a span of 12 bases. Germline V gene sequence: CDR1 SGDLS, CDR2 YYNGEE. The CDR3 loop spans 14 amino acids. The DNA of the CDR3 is TGTGCCAGCAGCGTAGTCTCGATTCCAAATGGCTACACCTTC. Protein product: CASSVVSIPNGYTF.

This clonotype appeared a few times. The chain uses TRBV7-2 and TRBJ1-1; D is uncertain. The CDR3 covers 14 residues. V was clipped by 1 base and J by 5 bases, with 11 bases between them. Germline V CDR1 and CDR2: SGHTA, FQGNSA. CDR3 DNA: TGTGCCAGCAGCTTAGACCCTGTACTTACTGAAGCTTTCTTT. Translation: CASSLDPVLTEAFF. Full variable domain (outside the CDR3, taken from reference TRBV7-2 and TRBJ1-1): GAGVSQSPSNKVTEKGKDVELRCDPISGHTALYWYRQSLGQGLEFLIYFQGNSAPDKSGLPSDRFSAERTGGSVSTLTIQRTQQEDSAVYLCASSLDPVLTEAFFGQGTRLTVV.

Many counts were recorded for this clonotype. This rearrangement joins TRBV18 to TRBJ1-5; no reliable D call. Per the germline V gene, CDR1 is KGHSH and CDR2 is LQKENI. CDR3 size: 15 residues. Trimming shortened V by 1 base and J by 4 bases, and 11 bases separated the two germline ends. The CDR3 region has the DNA TGTGCCAGCTCACCACTCCATGAGGAAAATCAGCCCCAGCATTTT. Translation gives CASSPLHEENQPQHF.

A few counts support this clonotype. This CDR3 reads CSAPPTGTGADTIYF. The CDR3 DNA reads TGCAGTGCCCCGCCTACCGGGACCGGGGCGGACACCATATATTTT. The chain links TRBV20-1 to TRBJ1-3, with a weak D call TRBD1 (5 bases). The V end lost 6 bases, the J end lost 8 bases, and 23 bases lay between the germline ends. The CDR3 is 15 residues long. Germline assignment: CDR1 DFQATT and CDR2 SNEGSKA (reference sequence).

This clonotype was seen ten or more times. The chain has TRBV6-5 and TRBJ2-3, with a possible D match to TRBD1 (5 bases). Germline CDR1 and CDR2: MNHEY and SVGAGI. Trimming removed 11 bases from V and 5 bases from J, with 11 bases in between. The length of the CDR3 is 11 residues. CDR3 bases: TGTGCCGTAGGGGTAGGAGATACGCAGTATTTT. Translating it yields CAVGVGDTQYF.